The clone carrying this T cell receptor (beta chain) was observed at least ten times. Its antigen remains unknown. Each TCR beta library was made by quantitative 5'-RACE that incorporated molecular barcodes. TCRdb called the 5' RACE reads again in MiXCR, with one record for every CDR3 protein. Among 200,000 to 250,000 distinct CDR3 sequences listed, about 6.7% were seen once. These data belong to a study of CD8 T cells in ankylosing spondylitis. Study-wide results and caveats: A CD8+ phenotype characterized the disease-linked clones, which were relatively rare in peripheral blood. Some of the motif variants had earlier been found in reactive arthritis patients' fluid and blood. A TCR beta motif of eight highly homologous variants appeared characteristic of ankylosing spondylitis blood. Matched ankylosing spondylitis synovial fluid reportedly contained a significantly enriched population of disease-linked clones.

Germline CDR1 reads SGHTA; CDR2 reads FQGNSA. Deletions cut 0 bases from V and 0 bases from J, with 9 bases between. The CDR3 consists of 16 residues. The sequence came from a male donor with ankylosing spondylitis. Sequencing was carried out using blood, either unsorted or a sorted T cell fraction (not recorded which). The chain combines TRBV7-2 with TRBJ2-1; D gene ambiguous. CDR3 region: CASSLAGYGSYNEQFF. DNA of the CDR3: TGTGCCAGCAGCTTAGCGGGGTATGGCTCCTACAATGAGCAGTTCTTC.